A single TCR beta chain is shown here with its context. Clones were read by immunoSEQ multiplex PCR, and TCRdb kept only the in-frame ones, dropping some. The sample lists 2 million to 3 million clones, roughly 93% occurring once. The data belong to a study of shared clonotypes between healthy human individuals. Sequencing was done on a sample of naive CD4+ T cells from PBMCs. Indicated subset: CD45RA+ positively selected. The receptor was derived from a man aged 18 to 35 in good health. Some clones in this sample may be carry-over from other donors' samples.

CDR3 sequence reads: CASSRLVRLAGSSETQYF. CDR3 DNA sequence: TGCGCCAGCAGTCGCCTCGTAAGACTAGCGGGATCGAGTGAGACCCAGTACTTC. The rearrangement joins TRBV23-1 to TRBJ2-5, with 11 bases lining up with TRBD2. TRBV23-1 carries the ORF label, with uncertain function. Germline trimming cut 4 bases from V and 5 bases from J; bases unmatched to any gene: 15. This CDR3 has 18 residues.